This TCR beta chain appears in the sequencing data of a study of blood T cell repertoires in COVID-19. Study overall: Sources were T cells, B-cell-depleted T cells, or PBMCs; the material itself was cDNA or gDNA.

Under the authors' procedure: Researchers report that nucleated cell counts were estimated from reference gene primer amplification. Profiled with immunoSEQ multiplex PCR; TCRdb holds only in-frame clones, not every one. The D gene and trimming were derived from the DNA, and the V and J assignments and clone size from that table. This table holds roughly 140,000 clones, 76% found once. The V and J ends lost 0 bases and 3 bases, in that order; junction bases with no gene match: 5. This CDR3 is built from 15 residues. Germline CDR1 is GTSNPN and CDR2 is SVGIG (reference sequence). Sequencing was carried out using peripheral blood. V is TRBV30 and J is TRBJ2-5; TRBD1 matches at 9 bases. The receptor comes from a woman of 80 years or more with acute or convalescent COVID-19. CDR3 in DNA: TGTGCCTGGAGTGTACAGGGGGCGAGGGAAGAGACCCAGTACTTC. Translated, it gives CAWSVQGAREETQYF.